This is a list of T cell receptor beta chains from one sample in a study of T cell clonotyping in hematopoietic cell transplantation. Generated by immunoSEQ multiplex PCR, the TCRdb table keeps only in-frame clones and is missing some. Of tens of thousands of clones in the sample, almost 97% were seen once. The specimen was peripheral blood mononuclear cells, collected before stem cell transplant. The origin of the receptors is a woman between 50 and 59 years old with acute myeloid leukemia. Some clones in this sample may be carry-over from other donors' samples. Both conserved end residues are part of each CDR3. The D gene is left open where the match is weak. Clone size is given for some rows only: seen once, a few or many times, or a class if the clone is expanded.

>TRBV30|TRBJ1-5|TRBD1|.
CAWGDSRDQPQHF
TGTGCCTGGGGGGACAGCAGGGATCAGCCCCAGCATTTT
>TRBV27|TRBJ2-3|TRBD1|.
CASSRQGHTQYF
TGTGCCAGCAGTCGACAGGGCCATACGCAGTATTTT
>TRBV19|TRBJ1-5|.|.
CASRSLRESNQPQHF
TGTGCCAGTAGATCCCTCAGGGAAAGCAATCAGCCCCAGCATTTT
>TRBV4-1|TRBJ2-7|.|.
CASSQGDGYYEQYF
TGCGCCAGCAGCCAAGGGGACGGCTACTACGAGCAGTACTTC
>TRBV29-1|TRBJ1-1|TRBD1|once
CSVQRGTANTEAFF
TGCAGCGTGCAACGCGGGACAGCGAACACTGAAGCTTTCTTT
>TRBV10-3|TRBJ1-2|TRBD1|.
CAISLTQTGNGYTF
TGTGCCATCAGTCTTACTCAGACAGGGAACGGCTACACCTTC
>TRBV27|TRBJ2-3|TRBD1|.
CASSPNPRQGSDTQYF
TGTGCCAGCAGTCCTAACCCCCGACAGGGGTCAGATACGCAGTATTTT
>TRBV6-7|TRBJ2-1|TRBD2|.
CAGPKAGANNEQFF
TGTGCCGGGCCGAAAGCGGGAGCCAACAATGAGCAGTTCTTC
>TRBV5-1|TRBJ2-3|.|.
CASSLFQDTQYF
TGCGCCAGCAGCTTGTTTCAAGATACGCAGTATTTT
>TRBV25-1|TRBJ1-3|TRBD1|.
CASSALTGGLDTIYF
TGTGCCAGCAGTGCGCTGACAGGGGGCTTAGACACCATATATTTT
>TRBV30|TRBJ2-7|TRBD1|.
CAWSGTDRGQYF
TGTGCCTGGAGTGGGACGGACAGGGGGCAGTACTTC
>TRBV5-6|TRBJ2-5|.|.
CASSALSNRQETQYF
TGTGCCAGCAGCGCCCTCAGCAATAGACAAGAGACCCAGTACTTC
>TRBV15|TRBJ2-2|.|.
CATRDPITGELFF
TGTGCCACCAGGGACCCGATAACCGGGGAGCTGTTTTTT
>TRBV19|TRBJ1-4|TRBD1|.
CASSLGQGLEEKLFF
TGTGCCAGTAGTTTGGGACAGGGGCTTGAGGAAAAACTGTTTTTT
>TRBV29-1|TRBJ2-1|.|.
CSVESGGVGRSYNEQFF
TGCAGCGTTGAGTCGGGGGGCGTGGGTCGGTCCTACAATGAGCAGTTCTTC
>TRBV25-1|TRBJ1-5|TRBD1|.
CASSGQGALQPQHF
TGTGCCAGCAGTGGTCAGGGGGCGCTTCAGCCCCAGCATTTT
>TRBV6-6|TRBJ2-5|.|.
CASKGIASVGETQYF
TGTGCCAGCAAGGGTATTGCGTCAGTAGGGGAGACCCAGTACTTC
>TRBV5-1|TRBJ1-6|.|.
CASSLGRADPNSPLHF
TGCGCCAGCAGCTTGGGGCGGGCAGATCCGAATTCACCCCTCCACTTT
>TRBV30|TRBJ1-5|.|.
CAWSEHRGNQPQHF
TGTGCCTGGAGTGAACACAGGGGCAATCAGCCCCAGCATTTT
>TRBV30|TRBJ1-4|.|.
CAGLWGGDGEKLFF
TGTGCCGGGCTCTGGGGGGGGGATGGGGAAAAACTGTTTTTT
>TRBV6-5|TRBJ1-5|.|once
CASSFRGSNQPQHF
TGTGCCAGCAGTTTCCGGGGTAGCAATCAGCCCCAGCATTTT
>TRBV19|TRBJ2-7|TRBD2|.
CASSFSSGYYEQYF
TGTGCCAGTAGTTTTTCTAGCGGGTACTACGAGCAGTACTTC
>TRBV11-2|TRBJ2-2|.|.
CASSLERSGELFF
TGTGCCAGCAGCTTAGAACGCAGCGGGGAGCTGTTTTTT
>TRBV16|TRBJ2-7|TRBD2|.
CASSQGVSAGGYEQYF
TGTGCCAGCAGCCAAGGCGTGAGCGCGGGGGGCTACGAGCAGTACTTC
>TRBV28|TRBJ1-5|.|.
CASSLSGPMTPSHF
TGTGCCAGCAGTTTATCCGGGCCGATGACACCTTCCCATTTT
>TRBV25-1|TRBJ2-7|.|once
CASSELKGPADEQYF
TGTGCCAGCAGTGAATTGAAGGGCCCGGCGGACGAGCAGTACTTC
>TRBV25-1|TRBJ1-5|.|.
CASDGYQPQHF
TGTGCCAGTGACGGTTATCAGCCCCAGCATTTT
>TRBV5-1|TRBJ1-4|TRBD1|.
CASSLHHPGGNEKLFF
TGCGCCAGCAGCTTGCATCATCCAGGGGGCAATGAAAAACTGTTTTTT
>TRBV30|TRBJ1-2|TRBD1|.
CAWGTGNYGYTF
TGTGCCTGGGGGACAGGGAACTATGGCTACACCTTC
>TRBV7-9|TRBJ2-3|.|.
CASSLEGRGTDTQYF
TGTGCCAGCAGCTTAGAGGGGCGCGGCACAGATACGCAGTATTTT
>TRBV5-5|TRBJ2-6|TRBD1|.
CASSLRDSYSGANVLTF
TGTGCCAGCAGCTTGAGGGACAGTTACTCTGGGGCCAACGTCCTGACTTTC
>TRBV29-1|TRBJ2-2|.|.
CSAKGLADTGELFF
TGCAGCGCTAAAGGGCTAGCCGACACCGGGGAGCTGTTTTTT
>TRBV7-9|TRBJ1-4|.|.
CASSLVAGGNEKLFF
TGTGCCAGCAGCTTAGTGGCGGGGGGAAATGAAAAACTGTTTTTT
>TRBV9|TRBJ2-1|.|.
CASSVDVPNEQFF
TGTGCCAGCAGCGTAGATGTACCTAATGAGCAGTTCTTC
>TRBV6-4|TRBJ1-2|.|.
CASSPGQSYGYTF
TGTGCCAGCAGCCCCGGACAGAGCTATGGCTACACCTTC
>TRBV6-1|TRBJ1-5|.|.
CASSEKGTTNQPQHF
TGTGCCAGCAGTGAAAAGGGGACCACTAATCAGCCCCAGCATTTT
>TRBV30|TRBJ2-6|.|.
CAWSGQLASGANVLTF
TGTGCCTGGAGCGGACAGTTAGCCTCTGGGGCCAACGTCCTGACTTTC
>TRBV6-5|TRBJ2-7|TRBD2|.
CASSRPGLAGDEQYF
TGTGCCAGCAGTAGACCGGGACTAGCGGGAGACGAGCAGTACTTC
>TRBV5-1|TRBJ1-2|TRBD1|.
CASSLGQGDYGYTF
TGCGCCAGCAGCTTGGGACAGGGAGACTATGGCTACACCTTC
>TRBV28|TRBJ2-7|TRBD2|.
CASSLTSGTYEQYF
TGTGCCAGCAGTTTGACTAGCGGGACCTACGAGCAGTACTTC
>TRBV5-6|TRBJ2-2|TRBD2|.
CASSSVLASTGELFF
TGTGCCAGCAGCTCGGTACTAGCGTCAACCGGGGAGCTGTTTTTT
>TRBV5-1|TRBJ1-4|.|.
CASSLEPQGLEEKLFF
TGCGCCAGCAGCCTGGAGCCTCAGGGTTTAGAGGAAAAACTGTTTTTT
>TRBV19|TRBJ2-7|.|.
CASSISGVAYEQYF
TGTGCCAGTAGTATAAGCGGAGTTGCCTACGAGCAGTACTTC
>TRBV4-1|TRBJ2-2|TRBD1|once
CASRSVRGLTGELFF
TGCGCCAGCAGGAGTGTGAGGGGGCTCACCGGGGAGCTGTTTTTT
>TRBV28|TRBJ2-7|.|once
CASASTGNPYEQYF
TGTGCCAGCGCCTCGACAGGTAATCCCTACGAGCAGTACTTC
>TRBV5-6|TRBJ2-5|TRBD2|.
CASSPAGGPRETQYF
TGTGCCAGCAGCCCAGCGGGAGGGCCGCGGGAGACCCAGTACTTC
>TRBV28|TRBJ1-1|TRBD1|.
CASSFSRGRGTEAFF
TGTGCCAGCAGTTTCTCAAGGGGGCGGGGAACTGAAGCTTTCTTT
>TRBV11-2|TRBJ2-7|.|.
CASSFRPIYEQYF
TGTGCCAGCAGCTTCCGACCAATCTACGAGCAGTACTTC
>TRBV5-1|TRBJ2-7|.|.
CASNGGQNYEQYF
TGCGCCAGCAATGGGGGACAAAACTACGAGCAGTACTTC
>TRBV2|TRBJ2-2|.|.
CARTNRVNTGELFF
TGTGCCCGTACGAACAGGGTGAACACCGGGGAGCTGTTTTTT
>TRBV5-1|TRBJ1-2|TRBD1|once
CASSLGQGAGDGYTF
TGCGCCAGCAGCTTGGGACAGGGGGCCGGGGATGGCTACACCTTC
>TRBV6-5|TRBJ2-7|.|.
CASSPHRAVQYF
TGTGCCAGCAGCCCTCACAGGGCCGTGCAGTACTTC
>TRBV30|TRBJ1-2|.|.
CAWGGSGNYGYTF
TGTGCCTGGGGGGGGTCAGGGAACTATGGCTACACCTTC